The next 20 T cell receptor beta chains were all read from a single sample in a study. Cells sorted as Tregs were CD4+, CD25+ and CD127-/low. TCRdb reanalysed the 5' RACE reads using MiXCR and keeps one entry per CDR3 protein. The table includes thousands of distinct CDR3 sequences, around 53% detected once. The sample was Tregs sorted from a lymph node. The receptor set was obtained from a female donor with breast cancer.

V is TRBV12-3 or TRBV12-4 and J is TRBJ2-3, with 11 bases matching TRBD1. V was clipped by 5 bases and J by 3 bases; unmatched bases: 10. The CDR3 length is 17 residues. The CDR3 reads CASSRDRGWKATDTQYF. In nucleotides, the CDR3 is TGTGCCAGCAGTCGGGACAGGGGGTGGAAAGCGACAGATACGCAGTATTTT.

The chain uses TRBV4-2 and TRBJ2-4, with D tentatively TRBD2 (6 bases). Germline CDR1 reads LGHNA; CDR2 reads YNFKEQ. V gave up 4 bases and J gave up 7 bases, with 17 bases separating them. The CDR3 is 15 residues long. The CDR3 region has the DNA TGTGCCAGCAGCCCCCGACGGGGGTCAGAGAACATTCAGTACTTC. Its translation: CASSPRRGSENIQYF.

CDR3 sequence (DNA): TGTGCCAGCAGTTTTTCAGATACGCAGTATTTT. Amino acids: CASSFSDTQYF. V is TRBV12-3 or TRBV12-4 and J is TRBJ2-3; no clear D gene. The CDR3 sequence is 11 residues long. The V end was cut by 3 bases, the J end by 4 bases, with 2 bases between.

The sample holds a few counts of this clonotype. The CDR3 is CASSVAVVEAEQFF. The CDR3 DNA sequence: TGTGCCAGCAGCGTAGCAGTGGTAGAGGCGGAGCAGTTCTTC. The chain uses TRBV9 and TRBJ2-1; D is ambiguous. Germline V gene sequence: CDR1 SGDLS, CDR2 YYNGEE. The CDR3 covers 14 residues. The V gene lost 0 bases and the J gene lost 10 bases, with 14 bases spanning the gap.

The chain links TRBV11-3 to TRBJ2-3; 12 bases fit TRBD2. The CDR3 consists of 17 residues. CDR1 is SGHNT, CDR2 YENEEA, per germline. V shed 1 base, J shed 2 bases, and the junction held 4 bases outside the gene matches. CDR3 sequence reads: CASSLGLAGGVTDTQYF. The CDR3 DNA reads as TGTGCCAGCAGCTTAGGCCTAGCGGGAGGGGTCACAGATACGCAGTATTTT.

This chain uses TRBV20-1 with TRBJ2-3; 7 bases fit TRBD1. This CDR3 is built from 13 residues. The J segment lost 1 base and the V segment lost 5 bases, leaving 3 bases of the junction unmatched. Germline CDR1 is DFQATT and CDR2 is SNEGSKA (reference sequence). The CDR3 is CSADDRGTDTQYF. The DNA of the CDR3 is TGCAGTGCTGACGACAGGGGCACAGATACGCAGTATTTT.

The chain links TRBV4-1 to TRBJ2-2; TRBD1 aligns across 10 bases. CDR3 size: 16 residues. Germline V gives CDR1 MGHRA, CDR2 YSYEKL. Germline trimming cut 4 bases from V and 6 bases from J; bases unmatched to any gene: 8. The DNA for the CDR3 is TGCGCCAGCAGCCGTAGACAGGGGGCGGTTGCCGGGGAGCTGTTTTTT. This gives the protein CASSRRQGAVAGELFF.

This chain's CDR3 is CSASAASGRAYEQFF. The CDR3, as DNA: TGCAGTGCTAGTGCGGCTAGCGGGAGGGCCTATGAGCAGTTCTTC. The chain has TRBV20-1 and TRBJ2-1; the match to TRBD2 covers 12 bases. J lost 8 bases, V lost 3 bases, and 8 bases had no gene match. The germline V gene has CDR1 DFQATT and CDR2 SNEGSKA (reference sequence). This CDR3 is 15 amino acids long.

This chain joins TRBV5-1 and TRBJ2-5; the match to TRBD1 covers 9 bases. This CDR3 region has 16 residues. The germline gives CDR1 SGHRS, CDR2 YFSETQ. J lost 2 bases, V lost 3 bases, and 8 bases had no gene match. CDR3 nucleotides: TGCGCCAGCAGCTCCAATCTCGGACAGGGGCAAGAGACCCAGTACTTC. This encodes CASSSNLGQGQETQYF.

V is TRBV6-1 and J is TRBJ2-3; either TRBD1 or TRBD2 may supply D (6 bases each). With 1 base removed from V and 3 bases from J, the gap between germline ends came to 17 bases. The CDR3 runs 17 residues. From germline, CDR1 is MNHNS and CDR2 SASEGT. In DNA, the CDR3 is TGTGCCAGCAGTGAAGGCTGGGGGGCCACGGGTACAGATACGCAGTATTTT. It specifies CASSEGWGATGTDTQYF.

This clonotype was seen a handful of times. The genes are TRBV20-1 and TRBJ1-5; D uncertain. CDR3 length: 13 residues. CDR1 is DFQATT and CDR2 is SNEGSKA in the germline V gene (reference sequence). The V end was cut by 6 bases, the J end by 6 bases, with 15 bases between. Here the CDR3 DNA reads TGCAGTGCCCAGATCCCTCGTGGTCAGCCCCAGCATTTT. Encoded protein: CSAQIPRGQPQHF.

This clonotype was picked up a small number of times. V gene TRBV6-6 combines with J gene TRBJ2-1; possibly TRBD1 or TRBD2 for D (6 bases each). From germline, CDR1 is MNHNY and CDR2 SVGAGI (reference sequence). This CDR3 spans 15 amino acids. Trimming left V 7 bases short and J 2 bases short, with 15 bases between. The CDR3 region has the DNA TGTGCCAGCAACAAACAGGGAGGACCCTACAATGAGCAGTTCTTC. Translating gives CASNKQGGPYNEQFF.

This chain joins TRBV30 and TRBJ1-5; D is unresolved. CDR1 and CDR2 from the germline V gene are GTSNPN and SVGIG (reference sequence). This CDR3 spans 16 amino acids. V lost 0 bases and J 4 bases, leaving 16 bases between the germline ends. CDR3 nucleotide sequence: TGTGCCTGGAGTGTACGGTTGGGGTTTCAAAATCAGCCCCAGCATTTT. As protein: CAWSVRLGFQNQPQHF.

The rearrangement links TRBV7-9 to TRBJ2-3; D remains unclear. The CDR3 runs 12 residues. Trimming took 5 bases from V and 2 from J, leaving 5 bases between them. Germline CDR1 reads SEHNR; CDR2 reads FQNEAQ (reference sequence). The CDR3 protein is CASSPNTDTQYF. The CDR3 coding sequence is TGTGCCAGCAGCCCTAACACAGATACGCAGTATTTT.

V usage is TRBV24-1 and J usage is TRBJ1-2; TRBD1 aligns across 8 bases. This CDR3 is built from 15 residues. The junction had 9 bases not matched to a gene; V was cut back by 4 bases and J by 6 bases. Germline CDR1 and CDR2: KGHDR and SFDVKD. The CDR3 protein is CATSDPGQGKDGYTF. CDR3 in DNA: TGTGCCACCAGTGACCCCGGACAGGGAAAGGATGGCTACACCTTC.

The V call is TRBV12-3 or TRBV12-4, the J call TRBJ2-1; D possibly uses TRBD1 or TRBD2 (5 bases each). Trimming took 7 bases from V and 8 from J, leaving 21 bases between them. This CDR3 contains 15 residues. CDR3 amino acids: CASTIGGFPLDEQFF. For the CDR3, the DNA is TGTGCCAGCACTATTGGGGGTTTCCCCCTCGATGAGCAGTTCTTC.

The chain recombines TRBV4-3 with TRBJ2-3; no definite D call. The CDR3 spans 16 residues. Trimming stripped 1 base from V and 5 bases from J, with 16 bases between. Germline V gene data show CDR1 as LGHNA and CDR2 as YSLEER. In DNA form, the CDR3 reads TGCGCCAGCAGCCAAGGCTATTTAAGGGCAAAAGATACGCAGTATTTT. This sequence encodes CASSQGYLRAKDTQYF.

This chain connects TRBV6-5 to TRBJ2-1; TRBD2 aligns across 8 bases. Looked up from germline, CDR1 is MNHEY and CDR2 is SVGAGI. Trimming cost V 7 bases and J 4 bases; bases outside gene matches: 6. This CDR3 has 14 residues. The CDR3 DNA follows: TGTGCCAGCACATCGGGAGGGCCTTACAATGAGCAGTTCTTC. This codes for CASTSGGPYNEQFF.

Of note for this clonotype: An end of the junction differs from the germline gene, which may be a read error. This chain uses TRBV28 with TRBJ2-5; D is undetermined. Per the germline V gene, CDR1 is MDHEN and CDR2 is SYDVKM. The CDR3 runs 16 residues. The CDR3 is CSSSYSGSGSQETQYF. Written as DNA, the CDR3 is TGTTCCAGCAGTTATTCTGGGTCCGGGTCTCAAGAGACCCAGTACTTC.

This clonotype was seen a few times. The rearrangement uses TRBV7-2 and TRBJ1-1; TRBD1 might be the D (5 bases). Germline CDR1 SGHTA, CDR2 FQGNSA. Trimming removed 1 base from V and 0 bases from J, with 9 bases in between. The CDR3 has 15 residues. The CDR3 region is CASSLGAGMNTEAFF. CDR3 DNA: TGTGCCAGCAGCTTAGGAGCAGGGATGAACACTGAAGCTTTCTTT.